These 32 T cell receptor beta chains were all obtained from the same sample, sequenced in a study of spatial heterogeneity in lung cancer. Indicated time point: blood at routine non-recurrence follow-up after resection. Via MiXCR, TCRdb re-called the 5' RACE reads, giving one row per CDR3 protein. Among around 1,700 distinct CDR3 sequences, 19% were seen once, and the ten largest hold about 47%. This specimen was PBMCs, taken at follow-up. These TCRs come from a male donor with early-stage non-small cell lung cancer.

The CDR3 sequence: CASSFGQGNTEAFF. As DNA, the CDR3 is TGTGCCAGCAGTTTCGGGCAGGGGAACACTGAAGCTTTCTTT. The chain carries TRBV27 and TRBJ1-1, with D maybe TRBD1 (5 bases). The CDR3 spans 14 residues. In germline, CDR1 is MNHEY, CDR2 SMNVEV (reference sequence). With 3 bases removed from V and 1 base from J, the gap between germline ends came to 9 bases.

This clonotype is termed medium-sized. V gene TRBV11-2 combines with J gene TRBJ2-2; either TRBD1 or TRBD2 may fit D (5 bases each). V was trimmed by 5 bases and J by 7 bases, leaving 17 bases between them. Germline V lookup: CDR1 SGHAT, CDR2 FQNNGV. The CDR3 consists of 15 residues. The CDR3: CASSGGASRNGELFF. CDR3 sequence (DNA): TGTGCCAGCAGCGGGGGAGCTTCGCGGAACGGGGAGCTGTTTTTT.

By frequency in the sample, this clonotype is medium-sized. CDR3 residues: CASSLGDTEAFF. The CDR3 DNA reads as TGTGCCAGCAGCTTAGGTGACACTGAAGCTTTCTTT. The V and J genes are TRBV5-6 and TRBJ1-1, with D hard to call. Looked up from germline, CDR1 is SGHDT and CDR2 is YYEEEE. Trimming stripped 2 bases from V and 3 bases from J, with 5 bases between. The CDR3 totals 12 residues.

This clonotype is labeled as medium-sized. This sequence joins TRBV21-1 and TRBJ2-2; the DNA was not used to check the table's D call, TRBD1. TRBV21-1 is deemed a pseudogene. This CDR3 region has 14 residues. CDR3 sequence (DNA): TGTGCCAGCAGCTTAGACAGCAGCACCGGGGAGCTGTTTTTT. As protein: CASSLDSSTGELFF.

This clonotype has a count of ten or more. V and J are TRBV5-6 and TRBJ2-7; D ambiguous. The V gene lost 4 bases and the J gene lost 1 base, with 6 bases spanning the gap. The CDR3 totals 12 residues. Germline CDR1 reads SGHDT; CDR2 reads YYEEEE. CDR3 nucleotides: TGTGCCAGCAGCCTTTCTTCCTACGAGCAGTACTTC. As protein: CASSLSSYEQYF.

CDR3 DNA sequence: TGTGCCAGCAGCTTAGAGGCCAGCTCCTACGAGCAGTACTTC. It codes for CASSLEASSYEQYF. This sequence joins TRBV7-2 and TRBJ2-7; D not certain. The CDR3 has 14 residues. Per the germline V gene, CDR1 is SGHTA and CDR2 is FQGNSA. V was trimmed by 1 base and J by 0 bases, leaving 7 bases between them.

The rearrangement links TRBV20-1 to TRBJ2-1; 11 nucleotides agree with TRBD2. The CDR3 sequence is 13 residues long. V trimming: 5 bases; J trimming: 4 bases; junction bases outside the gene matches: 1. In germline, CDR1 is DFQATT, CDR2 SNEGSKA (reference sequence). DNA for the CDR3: TGCAGTGCTGGGACTAGCGGTTACAATGAGCAGTTCTTC. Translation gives CSAGTSGYNEQFF.

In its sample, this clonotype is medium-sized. The CDR3 loop reads CASSYGPGFGELFF. In nucleotides, the CDR3 is TGTGCCAGCAGTTACGGCCCGGGGTTCGGGGAGCTGTTTTTT. This rearrangement joins TRBV6-5 to TRBJ2-2; a weak D match, TRBD2 (5 bases). CDR3 size: 14 residues. V gave up 2 bases and J gave up 7 bases, with 11 bases separating them. From germline, CDR1 is MNHEY and CDR2 SVGAGI.

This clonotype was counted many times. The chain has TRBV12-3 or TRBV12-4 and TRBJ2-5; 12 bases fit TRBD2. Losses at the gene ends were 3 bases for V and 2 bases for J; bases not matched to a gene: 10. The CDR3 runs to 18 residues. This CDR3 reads CASSFSGSSGGEQETQYF. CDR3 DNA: TGTGCCAGCAGTTTTTCGGGGTCTAGCGGGGGGGAACAAGAGACCCAGTACTTC.

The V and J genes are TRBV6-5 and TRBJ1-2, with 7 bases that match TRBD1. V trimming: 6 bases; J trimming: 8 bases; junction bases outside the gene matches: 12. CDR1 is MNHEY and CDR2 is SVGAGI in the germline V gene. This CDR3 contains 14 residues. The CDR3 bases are TGTGCCAGCAGGGCCCTGGACAGGCTGAAAGGCTACACCTTC. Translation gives CASRALDRLKGYTF.

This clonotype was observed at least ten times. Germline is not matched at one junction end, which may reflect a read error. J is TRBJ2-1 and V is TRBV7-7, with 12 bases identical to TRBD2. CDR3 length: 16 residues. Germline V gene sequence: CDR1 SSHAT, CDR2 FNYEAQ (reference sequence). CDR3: CASSSGPTSGGNEQFF. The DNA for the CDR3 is TGTGCTAGCAGCTCTGGCCCCACTAGCGGGGGGAATGAGCAGTTCTTC.

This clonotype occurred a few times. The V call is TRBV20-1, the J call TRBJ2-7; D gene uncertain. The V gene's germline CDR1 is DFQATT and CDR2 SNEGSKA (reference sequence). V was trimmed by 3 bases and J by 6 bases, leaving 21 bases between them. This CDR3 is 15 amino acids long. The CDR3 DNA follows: TGCAGTGCTAGCGCCGGCCGGGTCCCTTCCGGCGAGCAGTACTTC. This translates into CSASAGRVPSGEQYF.

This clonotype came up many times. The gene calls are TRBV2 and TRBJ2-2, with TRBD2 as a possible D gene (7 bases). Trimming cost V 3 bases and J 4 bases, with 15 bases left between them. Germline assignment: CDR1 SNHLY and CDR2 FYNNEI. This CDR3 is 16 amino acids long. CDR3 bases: TGTGCCAGCAGTGAGACCGCGGGGGCCCGCACCGGGGAGCTGTTTTTT. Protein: CASSETAGARTGELFF.

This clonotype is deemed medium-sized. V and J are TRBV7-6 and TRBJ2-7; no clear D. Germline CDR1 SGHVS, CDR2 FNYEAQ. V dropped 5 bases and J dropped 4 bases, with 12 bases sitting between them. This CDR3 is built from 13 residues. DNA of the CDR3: TGTGCCAGCAGCCCAGGACCTAATTACGAGCAGTACTTC. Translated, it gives CASSPGPNYEQYF. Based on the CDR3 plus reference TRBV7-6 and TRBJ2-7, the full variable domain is GAGVSQSPRYKVTKRGQDVALRCDPISGHVSLYWYRQALGQGPEFLTYFNYEAQQDKSGLPNDRFSAERPEGSISTLTIQRTEQRDSAMYRCASSPGPNYEQYFGPGTRLTVT.

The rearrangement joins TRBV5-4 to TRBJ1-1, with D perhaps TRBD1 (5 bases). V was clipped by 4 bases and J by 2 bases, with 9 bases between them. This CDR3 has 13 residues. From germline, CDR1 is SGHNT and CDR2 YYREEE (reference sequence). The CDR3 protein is CASSPTGNTEAFF. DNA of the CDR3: TGTGCCAGCAGCCCCACAGGAAACACTGAAGCTTTCTTT.

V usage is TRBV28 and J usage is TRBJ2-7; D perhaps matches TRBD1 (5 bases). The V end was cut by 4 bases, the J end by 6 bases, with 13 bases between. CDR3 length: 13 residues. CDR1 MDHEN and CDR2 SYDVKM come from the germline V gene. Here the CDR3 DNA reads TGTGCCAGCAGTTGGGCAGGGATGGGCGAGCAGTACTTC. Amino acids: CASSWAGMGEQYF.

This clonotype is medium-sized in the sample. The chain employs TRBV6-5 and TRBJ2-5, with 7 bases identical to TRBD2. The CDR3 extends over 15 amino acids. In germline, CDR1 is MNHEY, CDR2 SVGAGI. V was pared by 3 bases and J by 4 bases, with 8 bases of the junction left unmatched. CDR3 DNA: TGTGCCAGCAGTTATCTGGCGGGGGTGAGAGAGACCCAGTACTTC. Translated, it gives CASSYLAGVRETQYF.

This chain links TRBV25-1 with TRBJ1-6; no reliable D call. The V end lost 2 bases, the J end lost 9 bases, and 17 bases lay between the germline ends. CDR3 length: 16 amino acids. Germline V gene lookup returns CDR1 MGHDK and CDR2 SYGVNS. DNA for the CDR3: TGTGCCAGCAGTGAACTCACGGAAGGGCGCGGTTCACCCCTCCACTTT. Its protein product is CASSELTEGRGSPLHF.

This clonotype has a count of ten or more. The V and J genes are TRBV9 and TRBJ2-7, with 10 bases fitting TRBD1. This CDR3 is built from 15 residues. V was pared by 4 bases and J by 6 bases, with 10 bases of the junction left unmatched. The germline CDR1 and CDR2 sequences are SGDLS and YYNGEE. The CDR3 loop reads CASSPDRGAEIEQYF. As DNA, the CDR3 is TGTGCCAGCAGCCCGGACAGGGGGGCGGAGATCGAGCAGTACTTC.

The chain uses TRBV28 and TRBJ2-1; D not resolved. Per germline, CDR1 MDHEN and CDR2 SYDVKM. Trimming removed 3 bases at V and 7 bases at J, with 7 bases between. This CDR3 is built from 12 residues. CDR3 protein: CASSFALNEQFF. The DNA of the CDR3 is TGTGCCAGCAGTTTCGCCTTGAATGAGCAGTTCTTC.

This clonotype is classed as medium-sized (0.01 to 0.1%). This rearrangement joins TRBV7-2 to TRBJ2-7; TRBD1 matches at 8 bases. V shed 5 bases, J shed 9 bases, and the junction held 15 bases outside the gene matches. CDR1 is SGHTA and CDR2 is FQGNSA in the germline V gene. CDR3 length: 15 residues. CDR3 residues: CASSGRQGIEGMQYF. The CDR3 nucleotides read TGTGCCAGCAGCGGGAGACAGGGGATTGAGGGCATGCAGTACTTC.

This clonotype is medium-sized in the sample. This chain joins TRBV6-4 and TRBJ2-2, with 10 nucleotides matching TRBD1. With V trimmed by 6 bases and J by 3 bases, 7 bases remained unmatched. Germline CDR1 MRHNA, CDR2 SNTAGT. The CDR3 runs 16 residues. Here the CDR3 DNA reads TGTGCCAGCAGGGGACAGGGGAGCTTCTACACCGGGGAGCTGTTTTTT. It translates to CASRGQGSFYTGELFF.

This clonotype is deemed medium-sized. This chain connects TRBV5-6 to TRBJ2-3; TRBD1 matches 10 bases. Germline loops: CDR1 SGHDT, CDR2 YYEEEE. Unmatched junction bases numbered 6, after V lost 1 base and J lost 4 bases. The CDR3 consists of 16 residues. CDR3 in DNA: TGTGCCAGCAGCTTGTCGGGACAGGGGTTCCCAGATACGCAGTATTTT. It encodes CASSLSGQGFPDTQYF.

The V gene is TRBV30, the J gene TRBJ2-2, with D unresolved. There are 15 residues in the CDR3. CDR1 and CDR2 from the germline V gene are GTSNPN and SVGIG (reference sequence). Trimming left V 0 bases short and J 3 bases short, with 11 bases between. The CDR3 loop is CAWSVGRTYTGELFF. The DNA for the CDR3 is TGTGCCTGGAGTGTAGGACGCACCTACACCGGGGAGCTGTTTTTT.

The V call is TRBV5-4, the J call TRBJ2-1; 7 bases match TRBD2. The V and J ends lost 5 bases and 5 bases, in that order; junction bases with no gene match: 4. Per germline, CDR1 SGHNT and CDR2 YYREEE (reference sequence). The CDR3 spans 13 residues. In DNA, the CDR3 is TGTGCCAGCAGACCAACTAGCGACAATGAGCAGTTCTTC. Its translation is CASRPTSDNEQFF. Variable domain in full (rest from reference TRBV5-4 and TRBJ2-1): ETGVTQSPTHLIKTRGQQVTLRCSSQSGHNTVSWYQQALGQGPQFIFQYYREEENGRGNFPPRFSGLQFPNYSSELNVNALELDDSALYLCASRPTSDNEQFFGPGTRLTVL.

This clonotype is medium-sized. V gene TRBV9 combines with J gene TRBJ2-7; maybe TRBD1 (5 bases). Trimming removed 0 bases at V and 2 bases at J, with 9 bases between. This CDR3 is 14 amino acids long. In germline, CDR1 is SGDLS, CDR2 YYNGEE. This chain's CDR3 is CASSVADSPYEQYF. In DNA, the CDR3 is TGTGCCAGCAGCGTAGCCGACAGCCCCTACGAGCAGTACTTC.

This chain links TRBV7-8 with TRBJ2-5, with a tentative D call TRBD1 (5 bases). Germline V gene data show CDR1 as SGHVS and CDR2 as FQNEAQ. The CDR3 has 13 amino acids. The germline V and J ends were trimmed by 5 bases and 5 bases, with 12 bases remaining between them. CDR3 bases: TGTGCCAGCAGCCTGGAAGGGGTGGAGACCCAGTACTTC. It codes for CASSLEGVETQYF.

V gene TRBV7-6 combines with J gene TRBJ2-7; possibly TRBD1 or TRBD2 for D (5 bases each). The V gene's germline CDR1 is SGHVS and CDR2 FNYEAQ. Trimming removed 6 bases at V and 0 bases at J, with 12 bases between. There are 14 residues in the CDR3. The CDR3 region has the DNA TGTGCCAGCAGTCGCACGAGGGGCTCCTACGAGCAGTACTTC. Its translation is CASSRTRGSYEQYF. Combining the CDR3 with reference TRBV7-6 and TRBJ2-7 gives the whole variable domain GAGVSQSPRYKVTKRGQDVALRCDPISGHVSLYWYRQALGQGPEFLTYFNYEAQQDKSGLPNDRFSAERPEGSISTLTIQRTEQRDSAMYRCASSRTRGSYEQYFGPGTRLTVT.

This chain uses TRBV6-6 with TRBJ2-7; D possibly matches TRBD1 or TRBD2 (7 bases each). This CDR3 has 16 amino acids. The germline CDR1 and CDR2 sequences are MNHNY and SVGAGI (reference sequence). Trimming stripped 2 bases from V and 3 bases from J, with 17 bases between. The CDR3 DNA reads TGTGCCAGCAGTTACACTCAGGGGGGGAATAACTACGAGCAGTACTTC. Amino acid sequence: CASSYTQGGNNYEQYF.

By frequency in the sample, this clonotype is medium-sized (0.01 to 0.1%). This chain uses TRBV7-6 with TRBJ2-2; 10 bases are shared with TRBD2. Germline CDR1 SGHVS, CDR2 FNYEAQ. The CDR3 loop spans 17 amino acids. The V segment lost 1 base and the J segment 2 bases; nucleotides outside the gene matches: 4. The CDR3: CASSLVPSGGNTGELFF. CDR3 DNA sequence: TGTGCCAGCAGCTTAGTGCCTAGCGGGGGCAACACCGGGGAGCTGTTTTTT.

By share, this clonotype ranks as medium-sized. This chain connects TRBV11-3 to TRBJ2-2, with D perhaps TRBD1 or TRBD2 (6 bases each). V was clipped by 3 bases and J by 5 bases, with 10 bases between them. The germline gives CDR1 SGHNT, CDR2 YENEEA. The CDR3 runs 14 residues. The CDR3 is CASSFRGQTGELFF. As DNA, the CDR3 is TGTGCCAGCAGCTTTCGGGGGCAAACCGGGGAGCTGTTTTTT.

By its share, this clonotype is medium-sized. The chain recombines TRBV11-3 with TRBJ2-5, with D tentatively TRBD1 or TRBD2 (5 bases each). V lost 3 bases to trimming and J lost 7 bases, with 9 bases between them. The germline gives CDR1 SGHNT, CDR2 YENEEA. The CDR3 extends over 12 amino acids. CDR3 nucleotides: TGTGCCAGCAGCTTTTCTGGGGGGACCCAGTACTTC. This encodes CASSFSGGTQYF.